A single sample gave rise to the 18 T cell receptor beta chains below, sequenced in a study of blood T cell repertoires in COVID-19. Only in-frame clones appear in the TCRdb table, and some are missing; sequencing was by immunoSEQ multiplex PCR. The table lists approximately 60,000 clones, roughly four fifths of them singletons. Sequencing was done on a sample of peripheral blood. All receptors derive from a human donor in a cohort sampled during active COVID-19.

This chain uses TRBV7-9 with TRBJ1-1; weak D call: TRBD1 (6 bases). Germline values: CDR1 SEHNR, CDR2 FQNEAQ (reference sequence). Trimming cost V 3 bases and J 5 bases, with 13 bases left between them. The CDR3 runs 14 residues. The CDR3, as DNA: TGTGCCAGCAGCTTGCCCAGGGGCGGAACTGAAGCTTTCTTT. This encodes CASSLPRGGTEAFF. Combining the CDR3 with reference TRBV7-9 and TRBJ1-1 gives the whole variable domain DTGVSQNPRHKITKRGQNVTFRCDPISEHNRLYWYRQTLGQGPEFLTYFQNEAQLEKSRLLSDRFSAERPKGSFSTLEIQRTEQGDSAMYLCASSLPRGGTEAFFGQGTRLTVV.

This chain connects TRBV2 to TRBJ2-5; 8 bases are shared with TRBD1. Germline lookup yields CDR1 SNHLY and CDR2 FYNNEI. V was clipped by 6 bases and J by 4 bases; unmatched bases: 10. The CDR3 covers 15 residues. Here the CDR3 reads CASRPRPTGAETQYF. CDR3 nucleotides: TGTGCCAGCAGACCTAGACCGACAGGGGCAGAGACCCAGTACTTC.

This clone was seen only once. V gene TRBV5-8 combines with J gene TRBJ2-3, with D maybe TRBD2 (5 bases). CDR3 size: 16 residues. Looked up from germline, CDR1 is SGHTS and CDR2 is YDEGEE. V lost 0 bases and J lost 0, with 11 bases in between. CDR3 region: CASSLGSGPSTDTQYF. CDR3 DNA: TGTGCCAGCAGCTTGGGGAGCGGACCTAGCACAGATACGCAGTATTTT.

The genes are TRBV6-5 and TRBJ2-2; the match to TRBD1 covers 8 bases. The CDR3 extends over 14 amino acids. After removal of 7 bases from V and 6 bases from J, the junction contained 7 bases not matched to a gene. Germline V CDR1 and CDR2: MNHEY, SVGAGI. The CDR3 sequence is CASTLTGEPGELFF. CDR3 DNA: TGTGCCAGCACCTTGACAGGGGAGCCCGGGGAGCTGTTTTTT.

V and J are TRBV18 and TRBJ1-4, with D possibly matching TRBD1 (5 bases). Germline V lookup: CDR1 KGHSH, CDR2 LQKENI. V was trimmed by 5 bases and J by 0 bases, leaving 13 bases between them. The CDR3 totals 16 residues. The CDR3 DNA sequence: TGTGCCAGCTCAGTCGGGACTCCAGCAACTAATGAAAAACTGTTTTTT. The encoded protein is CASSVGTPATNEKLFF.

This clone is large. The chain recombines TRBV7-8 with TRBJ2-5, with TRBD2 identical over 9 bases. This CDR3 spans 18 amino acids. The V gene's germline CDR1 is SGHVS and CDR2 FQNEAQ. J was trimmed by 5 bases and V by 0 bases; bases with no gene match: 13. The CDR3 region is CASSLALAGPTPGETQYF. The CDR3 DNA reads TGTGCCAGCAGCTTAGCTCTAGCGGGACCTACCCCGGGGGAGACCCAGTACTTC.

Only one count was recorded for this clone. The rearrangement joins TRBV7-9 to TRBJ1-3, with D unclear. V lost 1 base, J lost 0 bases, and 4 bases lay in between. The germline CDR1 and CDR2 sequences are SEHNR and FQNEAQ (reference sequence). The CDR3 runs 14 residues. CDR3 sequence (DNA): TGTGCCAGCAGCTTAGGAGGCTCTGGAAACACCATATATTTT. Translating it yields CASSLGGSGNTIYF.

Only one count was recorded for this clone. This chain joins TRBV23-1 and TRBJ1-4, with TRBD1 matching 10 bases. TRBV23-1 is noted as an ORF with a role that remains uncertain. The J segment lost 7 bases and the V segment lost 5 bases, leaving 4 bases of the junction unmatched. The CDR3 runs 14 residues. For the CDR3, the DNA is TGCGCCAGCAGTGCCCGGGACAGGGGTGAAAAACTGTTTTTT. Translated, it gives CASSARDRGEKLFF.

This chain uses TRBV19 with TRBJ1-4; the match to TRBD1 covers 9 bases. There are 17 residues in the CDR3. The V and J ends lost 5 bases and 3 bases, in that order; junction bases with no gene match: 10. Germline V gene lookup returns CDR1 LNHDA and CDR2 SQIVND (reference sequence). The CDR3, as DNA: TGTGCCAGTAGTTCGAGACAGGGGGTTTCGGCTAATGAAAAACTGTTTTTT. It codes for CASSSRQGVSANEKLFF.

The CDR3 sequence: CASRQSSGGARPGEQYF. The CDR3, as DNA: TGTGCCAGCAGACAGTCTAGCGGGGGGGCACGACCCGGCGAGCAGTACTTC. This rearrangement joins TRBV21-1 to TRBJ2-7; the table's D call, TRBD2, was not checked against the DNA. TRBV21-1 is shown as a pseudogene. The CDR3 totals 17 residues.

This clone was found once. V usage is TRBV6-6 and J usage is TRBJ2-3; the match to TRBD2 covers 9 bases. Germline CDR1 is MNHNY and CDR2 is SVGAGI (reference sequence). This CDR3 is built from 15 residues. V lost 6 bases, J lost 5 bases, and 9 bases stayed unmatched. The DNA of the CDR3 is TGTGCCAGCAGCCTCCAGCGGGGGGCCGGAGATACGCAGTATTTT. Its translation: CASSLQRGAGDTQYF.

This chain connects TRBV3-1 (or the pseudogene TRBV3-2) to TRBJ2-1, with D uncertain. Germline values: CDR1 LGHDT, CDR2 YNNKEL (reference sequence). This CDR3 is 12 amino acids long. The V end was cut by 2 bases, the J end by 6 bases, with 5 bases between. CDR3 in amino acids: CASSQFRNEQFF. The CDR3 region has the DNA TGTGCCAGCAGCCAATTCCGCAATGAGCAGTTCTTC.

The DNA of the CDR3 is TGTGCCACCAGCAGGGGCCGGAGCTCCTACGAGCAGTACTTC. It yields the protein CATSRGRSSYEQYF. V and J are TRBV24-1 and TRBJ2-7; TRBD1 might be the D (6 bases). Deletions cut 7 bases from V and 0 bases from J, with 12 bases between. The CDR3 spans 14 residues. The germline V gene encodes CDR1 KGHDR and CDR2 SFDVKD.

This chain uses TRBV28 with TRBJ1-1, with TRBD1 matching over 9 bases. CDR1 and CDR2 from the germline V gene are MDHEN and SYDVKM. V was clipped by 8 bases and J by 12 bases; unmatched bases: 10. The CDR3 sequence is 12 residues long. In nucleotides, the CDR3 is TGTGCCAGCGGGAACTGGGACAGGGAAACTTTCTTT. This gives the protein CASGNWDRETFF.

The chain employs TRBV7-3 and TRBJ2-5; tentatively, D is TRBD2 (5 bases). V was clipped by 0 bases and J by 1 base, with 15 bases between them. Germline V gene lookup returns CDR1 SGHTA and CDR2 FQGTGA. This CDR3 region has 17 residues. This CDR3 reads CASSLTPPGNSQETQYF. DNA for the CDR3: TGTGCCAGCAGCTTAACGCCCCCGGGGAACTCCCAAGAGACCCAGTACTTC.

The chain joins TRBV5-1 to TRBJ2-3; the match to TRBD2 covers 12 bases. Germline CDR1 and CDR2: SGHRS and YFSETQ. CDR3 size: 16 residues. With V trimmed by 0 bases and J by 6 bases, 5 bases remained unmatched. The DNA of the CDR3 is TGCGCCAGCAGCTTGGTGCCTAGCGGGGGGGCGGATACGCAGTATTTT. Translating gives CASSLVPSGGADTQYF.

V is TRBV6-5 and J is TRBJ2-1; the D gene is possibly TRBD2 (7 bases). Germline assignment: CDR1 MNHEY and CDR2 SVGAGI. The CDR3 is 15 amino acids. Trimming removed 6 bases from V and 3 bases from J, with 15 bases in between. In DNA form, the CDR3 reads TGTGCCAGCAGGGGGGGGCGATCGGGCTACAATGAGCAGTTCTTC. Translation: CASRGGRSGYNEQFF.

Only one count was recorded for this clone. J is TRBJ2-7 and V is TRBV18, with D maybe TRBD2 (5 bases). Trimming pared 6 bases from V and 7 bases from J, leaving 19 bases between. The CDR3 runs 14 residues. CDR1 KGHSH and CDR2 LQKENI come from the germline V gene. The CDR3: CASSANTGYVEQYF. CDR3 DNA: TGTGCCAGCTCGGCCAACACGGGGTACGTGGAGCAGTACTTC.